The 6 T cell receptor beta chains below all came from one sample that was sequenced in a study of T cells in localized non-small cell lung cancer. TCRdb's table, derived via immunoSEQ multiplex PCR, lists solely in-frame clones and lacks some. The table has 45,000 to 50,000 clones, 86% seen once. The sequenced sample was PBMCs, obtained before any cancer treatment. These receptor sequences come from a man between 40 and 75 years old with stage II lung adenocarcinoma.

The V gene is TRBV7-9, the J gene TRBJ2-7; TRBD1 agrees at 10 bases. The CDR3 loop spans 17 amino acids. J was trimmed by 2 bases and V by 6 bases; bases with no gene match: 13. Germline values: CDR1 SEHNR, CDR2 FQNEAQ (reference sequence). The CDR3 DNA sequence: TGTGCCAGCAGTCTTTTCTTGGGGACAGGGGACCCCTACGAGCAGTACTTC. It is translated as CASSLFLGTGDPYEQYF.

This chain connects TRBV6-5 to TRBJ1-1; 10 bases align to TRBD1. The germline gives CDR1 MNHEY, CDR2 SVGAGI. With 7 bases clipped from V and 10 bases from J, the junction kept 9 bases outside the gene matches. The CDR3 consists of 13 residues. CDR3 residues: CASTRQGAGRAFF. DNA for the CDR3: TGTGCCAGCACTCGACAGGGGGCTGGACGAGCTTTCTTT.

The genes are TRBV5-1 and TRBJ2-5; tentative D call: TRBD2 (5 bases). CDR1 is SGHRS, CDR2 YFSETQ, per germline. V was cut by 2 bases and J by 5 bases, with 13 bases left in between. The CDR3 extends over 14 amino acids. This CDR3 reads CASSLFSGEETQYF. CDR3 nucleotide sequence: TGCGCCAGCAGCTTATTTTCCGGGGAGGAGACCCAGTACTTC.

The chain links TRBV9 to TRBJ1-5; D is perhaps TRBD1 (5 bases). Germline V gene data show CDR1 as SGDLS and CDR2 as YYNGEE. Trimming removed 4 bases from V and 2 bases from J, with 10 bases in between. The CDR3 sequence is 14 residues long. This chain's CDR3 is CASSPWGGNQPQHF. The CDR3 nucleotides read TGTGCCAGCAGCCCTTGGGGGGGCAATCAGCCCCAGCATTTT. The full variable domain, completed using reference TRBV9 and TRBJ1-5, is DSGVTQTPKHLITATGQRVTLRCSPRSGDLSVYWYQQSLDQGLQFLIQYYNGEERAKGNILERFSAQQFPDLHSELNLSSLELGDSALYFCASSPWGGNQPQHFGDGTRLSIL.

V gene TRBV7-8 combines with J gene TRBJ1-1; no clear D. Trimming pared 4 bases from V and 1 base from J, leaving 13 bases between. This CDR3 contains 15 residues. In germline, CDR1 is SGHVS, CDR2 FQNEAQ. As DNA, the CDR3 is TGTGCCAGCAGCTCCTACGAGGGAAAGAACACTGAAGCTTTCTTT. The encoded protein is CASSSYEGKNTEAFF.

This rearrangement joins TRBV4-1 to TRBJ1-2, with D possibly TRBD1 on 5 matching bases. The CDR3 spans 16 residues. Germline CDR1 is MGHRA and CDR2 is YSYEKL. V dropped 1 base and J dropped 2 bases, with 14 bases sitting between them. As DNA, the CDR3 is TGCGCCAGCAGCCAAGGCCGGGGAGGGGACAACTATGGCTACACCTTC. Its protein is CASSQGRGGDNYGYTF.